A selection of T cell receptor beta chains follows, all from one sample in a study of cytomegalovirus exposure and HLA in healthy donors. Method: immunoSEQ multiplex PCR; TCRdb's copy keeps in-frame clones and lacks some. Found here are about 110,000 clones, approximately 12% of them singletons; the top ten hold approximately 15%. Specimen: PBMCs. Every receptor here comes from a man between 40 and 49 years old in good health and CMV-seropositive. CDR3s include the opening cysteine and the closing phenylalanine or tryptophan. Fields, in order: V gene, D gene, CDR3 protein. D genes are given only for firm matches.

TRBV27	TRBD1	CASSLAPGTGGRGYTF
TRBV28	.	CASRDRNTEAFF
TRBV10-2	TRBD2	CASSRLAGDTQYF
TRBV19	.	CASRRRESGNTIYF
TRBV10-3	TRBD1	CAISEGTGLNQPQHF
TRBV9	.	CASSVGPGYEQYF
TRBV6-5	.	CATQGNTEAFF
TRBV7-9	TRBD2	CASSHGLAYTDTQYF
TRBV28	TRBD1	CASSTGVGYEQYF
TRBV21-1	.	CASPGQGANLDTQYF
TRBV2	TRBD2	CASTQGLALGGHPYEQYF
TRBV9	.	CASSRGGNYGYTF
TRBV11-2	.	CASRHYTYEQYF
TRBV29-1	TRBD2	CSVGVAGGEQYF
TRBV2	TRBD2	CASSEWSGLRGYEQYF
TRBV10-3	TRBD2	CAISRRGGSGRGKGDTQYF
TRBV4-2	.	CASSQQRESGANVLTF
TRBV6-5	TRBD2	CASRLSGLAGDTQYF
TRBV10-1	TRBD2	CASSESRTRLAAEQYF
TRBV5-1	.	CASSLSPSLTDTQYF
TRBV27	.	CASSPPPGSNYGYTF
TRBV5-1	TRBD2	CASSVAGVTAGELFF
TRBV5-1	TRBD1	CASSLAGTGEEDTQYF
TRBV5-1	.	CASSLQGMDTEAFF
TRBV4-3	TRBD2	CASSQDNLAGHNEQFF
TRBV30	.	CAWSPFTSIAVTSTDTQYF
TRBV2	.	CASSETGSGQPQHF
TRBV7-9	.	CASSLGAKWDTQYF
TRBV5-1	.	CASSLGDSRDEQFF
TRBV29-1	.	CSVLAGVNEKLFF
TRBV14	.	CASSGGALGSVNIQYF
TRBV19	TRBD1	CASSIHRGNTEAFF
TRBV10-3	TRBD2	CAITRLAGSYEQYF
TRBV10-2	TRBD2	CASSPRLAGYDTQYF
TRBV4-1	TRBD1	CASSPPAGQGAGGANVLTF
TRBV7-9	TRBD2	CASSFRTLAFQYF
TRBV25-1	TRBD1	CAGSEGQGGNYGYTF
TRBV4-1	TRBD1	CASTPGQGDQPQHF
TRBV19	.	CASSRERGQPQHF
TRBV18	TRBD1	CASSPLADRAITGGYTF
TRBV11-2	.	CASSLDPGVRTEAFF
TRBV5-4	TRBD1	CASSPLPGQGAADTQYF
TRBV21-1	.	CASHLPGEGNTEAFF
TRBV7-9	TRBD2	CASSLGGLAGGSYEQYF
TRBV7-3	TRBD2	CASSLEGGSSSYNEQFF
TRBV28	TRBD2	CASSLGHTGTSGSTDTQYF
TRBV27	.	CASSLYPGGELFF
TRBV29-1	.	CSVEDPSGGWEQYF
TRBV6-5	TRBD1	CASSRSDRAKGELFF
TRBV7-3	.	CASSLGITGSYNEQFF